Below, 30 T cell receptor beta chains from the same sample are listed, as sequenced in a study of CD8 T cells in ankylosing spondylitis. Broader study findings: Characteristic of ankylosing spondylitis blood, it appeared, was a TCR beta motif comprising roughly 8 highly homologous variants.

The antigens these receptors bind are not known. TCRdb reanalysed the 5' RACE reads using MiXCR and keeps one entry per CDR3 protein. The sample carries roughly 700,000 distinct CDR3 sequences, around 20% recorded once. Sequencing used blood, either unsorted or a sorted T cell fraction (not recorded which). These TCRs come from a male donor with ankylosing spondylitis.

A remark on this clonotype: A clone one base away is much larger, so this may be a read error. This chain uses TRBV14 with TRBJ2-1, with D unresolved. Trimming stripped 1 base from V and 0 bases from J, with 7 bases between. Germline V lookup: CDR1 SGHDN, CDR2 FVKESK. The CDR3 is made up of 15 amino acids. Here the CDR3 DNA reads TGTGCCAGCAGCCAAGGGGTGAGCTCCTACAATGAGCAGTTCTTC. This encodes CASSQGVSSYNEQFF.

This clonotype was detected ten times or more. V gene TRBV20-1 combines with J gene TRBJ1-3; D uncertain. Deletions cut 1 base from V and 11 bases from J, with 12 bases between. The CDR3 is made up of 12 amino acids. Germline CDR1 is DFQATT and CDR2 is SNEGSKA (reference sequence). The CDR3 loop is CSARGVGNSIYF. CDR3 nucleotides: TGCAGTGCTAGAGGGGTCGGAAATTCCATATATTTT.

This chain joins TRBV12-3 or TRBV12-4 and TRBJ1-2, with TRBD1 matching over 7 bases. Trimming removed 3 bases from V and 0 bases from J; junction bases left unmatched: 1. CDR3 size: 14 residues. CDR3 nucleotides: TGTGCCAGCAGTTTCGGGACAGCTAACTATGGCTACACCTTC. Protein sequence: CASSFGTANYGYTF.

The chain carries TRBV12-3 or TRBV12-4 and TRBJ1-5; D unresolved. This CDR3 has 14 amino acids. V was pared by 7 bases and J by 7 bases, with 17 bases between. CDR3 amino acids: CASTFGRVEQPQHF. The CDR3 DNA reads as TGTGCCAGCACGTTTGGGAGGGTGGAACAGCCCCAGCATTTT.

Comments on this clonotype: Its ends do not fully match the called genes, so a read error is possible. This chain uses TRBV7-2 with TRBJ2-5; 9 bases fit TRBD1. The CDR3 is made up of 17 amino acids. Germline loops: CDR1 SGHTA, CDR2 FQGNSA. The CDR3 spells CASSLGSGQGTQGTQYF. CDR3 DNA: TGTGCCAGCAGCTTAGGGAGTGGACAGGGGACCCAAGGGACCCAGTACTTC.

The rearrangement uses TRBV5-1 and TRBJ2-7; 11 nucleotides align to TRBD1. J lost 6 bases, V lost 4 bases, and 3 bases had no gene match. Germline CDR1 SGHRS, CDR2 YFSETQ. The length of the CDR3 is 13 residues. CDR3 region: CASSPGQGGEQYF. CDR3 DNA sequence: TGCGCCAGCAGCCCGGGACAGGGGGGCGAGCAGTACTTC.

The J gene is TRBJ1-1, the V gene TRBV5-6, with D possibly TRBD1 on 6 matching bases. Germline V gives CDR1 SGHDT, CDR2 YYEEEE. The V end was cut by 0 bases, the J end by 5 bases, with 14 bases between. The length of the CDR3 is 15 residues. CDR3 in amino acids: CASSLGQAPRTEAFF. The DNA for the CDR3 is TGTGCCAGCAGCTTGGGACAGGCCCCAAGGACTGAAGCTTTCTTT.

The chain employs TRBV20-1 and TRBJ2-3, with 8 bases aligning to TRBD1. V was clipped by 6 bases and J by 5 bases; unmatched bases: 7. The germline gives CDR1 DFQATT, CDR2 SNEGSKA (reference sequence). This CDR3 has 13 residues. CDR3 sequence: CSADQGAVDTQYF. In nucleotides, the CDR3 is TGCAGTGCGGACCAGGGGGCAGTAGATACGCAGTATTTT.

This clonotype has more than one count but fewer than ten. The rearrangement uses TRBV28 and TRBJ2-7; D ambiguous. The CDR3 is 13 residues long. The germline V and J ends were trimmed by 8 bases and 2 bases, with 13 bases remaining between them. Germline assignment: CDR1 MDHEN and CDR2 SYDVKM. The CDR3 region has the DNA TGTGCCAGCCGCTTGGGGTCACCCTACGAGCAGTACTTC. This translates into CASRLGSPYEQYF.

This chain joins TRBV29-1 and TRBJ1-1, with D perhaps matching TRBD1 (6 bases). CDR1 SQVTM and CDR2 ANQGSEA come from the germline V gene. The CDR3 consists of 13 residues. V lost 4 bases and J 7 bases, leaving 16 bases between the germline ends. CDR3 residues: CSVGHLGHIEAFF. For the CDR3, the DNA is TGCAGCGTTGGCCATTTGGGACATATTGAAGCTTTCTTT.

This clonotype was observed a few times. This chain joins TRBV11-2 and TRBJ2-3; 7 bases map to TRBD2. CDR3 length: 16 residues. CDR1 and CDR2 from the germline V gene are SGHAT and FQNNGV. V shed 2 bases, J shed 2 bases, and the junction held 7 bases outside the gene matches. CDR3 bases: TGTGCCAGCAGCTTAACGTGGGGGGGATACACAGATACGCAGTATTTT. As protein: CASSLTWGGYTDTQYF.

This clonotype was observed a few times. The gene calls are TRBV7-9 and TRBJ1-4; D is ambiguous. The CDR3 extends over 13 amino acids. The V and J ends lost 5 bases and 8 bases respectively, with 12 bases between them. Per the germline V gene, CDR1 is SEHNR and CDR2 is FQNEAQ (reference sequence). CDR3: CASSPLAKEKLFF. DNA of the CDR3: TGTGCCAGCAGCCCCCTGGCGAAGGAAAAACTGTTTTTT.

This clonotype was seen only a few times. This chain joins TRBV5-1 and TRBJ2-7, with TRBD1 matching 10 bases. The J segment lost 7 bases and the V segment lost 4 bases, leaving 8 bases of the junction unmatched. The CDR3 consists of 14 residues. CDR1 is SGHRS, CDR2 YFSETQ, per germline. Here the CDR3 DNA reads TGCGCCAGCAGCGAGGGGACAGGGGAGTTTGAGCAGTACTTC. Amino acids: CASSEGTGEFEQYF.

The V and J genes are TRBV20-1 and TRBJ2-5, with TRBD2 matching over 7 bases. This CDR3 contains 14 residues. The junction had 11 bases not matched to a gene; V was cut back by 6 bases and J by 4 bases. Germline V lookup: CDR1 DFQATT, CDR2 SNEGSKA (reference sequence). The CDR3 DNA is TGCAGTGCAGCTACTAGCGCACCAAGAGAGACCCAGTACTTC. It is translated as CSAATSAPRETQYF.

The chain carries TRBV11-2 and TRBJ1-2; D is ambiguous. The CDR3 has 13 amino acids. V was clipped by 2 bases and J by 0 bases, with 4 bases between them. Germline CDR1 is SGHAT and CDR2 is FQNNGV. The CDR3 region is CASSLLANYGYTF. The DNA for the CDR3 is TGTGCCAGCAGCTTACTGGCTAACTATGGCTACACCTTC.

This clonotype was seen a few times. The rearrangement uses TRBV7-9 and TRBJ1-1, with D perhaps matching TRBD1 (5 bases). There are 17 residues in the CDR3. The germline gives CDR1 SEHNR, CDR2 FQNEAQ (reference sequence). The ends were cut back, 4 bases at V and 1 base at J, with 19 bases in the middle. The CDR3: CASSSVGRGSRNTEAFF. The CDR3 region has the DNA TGTGCCAGCAGCTCCGTAGGGAGGGGATCTAGGAACACTGAAGCTTTCTTT.

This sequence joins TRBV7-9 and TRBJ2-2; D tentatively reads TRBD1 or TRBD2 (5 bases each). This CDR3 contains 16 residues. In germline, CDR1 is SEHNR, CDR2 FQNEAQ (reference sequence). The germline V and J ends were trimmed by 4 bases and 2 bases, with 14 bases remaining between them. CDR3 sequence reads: CASSSGRQHNTGELFF. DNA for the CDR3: TGTGCCAGCAGCTCGGGACGCCAACACAACACCGGGGAGCTGTTTTTT. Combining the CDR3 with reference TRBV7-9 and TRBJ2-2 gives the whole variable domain DTGVSQNPRHKITKRGQNVTFRCDPISEHNRLYWYRQTLGQGPEFLTYFQNEAQLEKSRLLSDRFSAERPKGSFSTLEIQRTEQGDSAMYLCASSSGRQHNTGELFFGEGSRLTVL.

CDR3 coding DNA: TGTGCCAGCAGCTGGTGGGGCGCCTCAAGATCCCAAGAGACCCAGTACTTC. It specifies CASSWWGASRSQETQYF. V gene TRBV5-6 combines with J gene TRBJ2-5, with D possibly matching TRBD1 (5 bases). V gave up 3 bases and J gave up 1 base, with 19 bases separating them. CDR3 length: 17 residues. Germline CDR1 reads SGHDT; CDR2 reads YYEEEE.

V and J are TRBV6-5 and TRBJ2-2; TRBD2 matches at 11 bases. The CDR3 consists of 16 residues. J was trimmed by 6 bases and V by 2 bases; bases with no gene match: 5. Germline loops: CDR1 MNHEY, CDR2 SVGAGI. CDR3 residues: CASSYILAGVSGELFF. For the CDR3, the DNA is TGTGCCAGCAGTTACATACTAGCGGGAGTATCCGGGGAGCTGTTTTTT.

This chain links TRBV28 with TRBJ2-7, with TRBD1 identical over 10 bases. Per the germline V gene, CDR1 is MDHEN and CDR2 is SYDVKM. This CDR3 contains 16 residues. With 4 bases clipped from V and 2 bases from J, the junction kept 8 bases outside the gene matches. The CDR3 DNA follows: TGTGCCAGCAGTTCTTCCGGGACAGGGGTCCCCTACGAGCAGTACTTC. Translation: CASSSSGTGVPYEQYF.

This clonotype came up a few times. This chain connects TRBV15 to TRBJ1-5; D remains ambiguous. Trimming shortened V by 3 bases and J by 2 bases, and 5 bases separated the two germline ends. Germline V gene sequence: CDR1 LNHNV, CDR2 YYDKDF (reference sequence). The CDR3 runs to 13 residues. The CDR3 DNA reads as TGTGCCACCAGCAGCTTGGGCAATCAGCCCCAGCATTTT. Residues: CATSSLGNQPQHF.

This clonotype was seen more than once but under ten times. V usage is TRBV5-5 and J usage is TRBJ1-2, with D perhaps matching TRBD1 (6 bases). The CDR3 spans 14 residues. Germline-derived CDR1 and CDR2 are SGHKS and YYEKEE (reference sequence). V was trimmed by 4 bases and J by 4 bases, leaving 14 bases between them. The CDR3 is CASSRDTGLYGYTF. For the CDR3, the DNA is TGTGCCAGCAGCCGGGACACAGGACTCTATGGCTACACCTTC.

The CDR3 sequence is CASLGTEAFF. CDR3 DNA sequence: TGTGCCAGCTTGGGCACTGAAGCTTTCTTT. The V call is TRBV7-9, the J call TRBJ1-1; no clear D. Germline CDR1 and CDR2: SEHNR and FQNEAQ (reference sequence). Trimming removed 8 bases from V and 4 bases from J, with 5 bases in between. The CDR3 runs to 10 residues. Together with reference TRBV7-9 and TRBJ1-1, the CDR3 gives the full variable domain: DTGVSQNPRHKITKRGQNVTFRCDPISEHNRLYWYRQTLGQGPEFLTYFQNEAQLEKSRLLSDRFSAERPKGSFSTLEIQRTEQGDSAMYLCASLGTEAFFGQGTRLTVV.

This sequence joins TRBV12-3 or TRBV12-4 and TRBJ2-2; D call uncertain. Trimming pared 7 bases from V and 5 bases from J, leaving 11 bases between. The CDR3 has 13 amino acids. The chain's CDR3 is CASTQILTGELFF. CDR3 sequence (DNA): TGTGCCAGCACTCAGATTTTAACCGGGGAGCTGTTTTTT.

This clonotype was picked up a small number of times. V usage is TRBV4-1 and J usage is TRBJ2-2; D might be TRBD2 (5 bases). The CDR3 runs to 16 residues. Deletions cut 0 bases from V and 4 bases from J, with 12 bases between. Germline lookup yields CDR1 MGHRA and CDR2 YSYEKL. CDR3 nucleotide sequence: TGCGCCAGCAGCCAAGAGCAGCGAGGGATCACCGGGGAGCTGTTTTTT. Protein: CASSQEQRGITGELFF.

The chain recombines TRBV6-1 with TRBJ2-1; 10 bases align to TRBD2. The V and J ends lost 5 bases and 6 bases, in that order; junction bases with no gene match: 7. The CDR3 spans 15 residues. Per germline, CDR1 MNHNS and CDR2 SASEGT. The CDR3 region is CASSQLAGRVNEQFF. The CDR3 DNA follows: TGTGCCAGCAGTCAACTAGCGGGGCGCGTCAATGAGCAGTTCTTC.

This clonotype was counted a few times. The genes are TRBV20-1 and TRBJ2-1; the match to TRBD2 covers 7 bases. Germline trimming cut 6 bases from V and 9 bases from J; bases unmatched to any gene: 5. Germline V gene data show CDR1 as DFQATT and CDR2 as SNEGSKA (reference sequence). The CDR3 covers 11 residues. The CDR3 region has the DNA TGCAGTGCCACCAGGGAGGGTGAGCAGTTCTTC. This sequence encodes CSATREGEQFF.

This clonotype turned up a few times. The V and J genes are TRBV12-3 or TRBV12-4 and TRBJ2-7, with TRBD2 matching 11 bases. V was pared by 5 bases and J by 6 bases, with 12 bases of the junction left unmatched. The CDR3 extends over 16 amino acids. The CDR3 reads CASSPRLAGTPSEQYF. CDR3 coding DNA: TGTGCCAGCAGTCCCCGACTAGCGGGGACCCCCAGCGAGCAGTACTTC.

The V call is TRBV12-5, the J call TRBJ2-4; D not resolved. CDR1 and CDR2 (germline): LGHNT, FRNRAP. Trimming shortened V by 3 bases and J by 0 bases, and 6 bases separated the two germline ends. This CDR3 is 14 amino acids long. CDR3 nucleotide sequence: TGTGCTAGTGGTTTATCGGGAGCCAAAAACATTCAGTACTTC. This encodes CASGLSGAKNIQYF.

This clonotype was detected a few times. The CDR3 DNA is TGTGCCAGCAGCCCAACCGGGACGAAGAACACTGAAGCTTTCTTT. Protein product: CASSPTGTKNTEAFF. J is TRBJ1-1 and V is TRBV7-9, with D possibly TRBD1 on 5 matching bases. Germline V lookup: CDR1 SEHNR, CDR2 FQNEAQ (reference sequence). The CDR3 contains 15 residues. Trimming cost V 5 bases and J 1 base, with 14 bases left between them.